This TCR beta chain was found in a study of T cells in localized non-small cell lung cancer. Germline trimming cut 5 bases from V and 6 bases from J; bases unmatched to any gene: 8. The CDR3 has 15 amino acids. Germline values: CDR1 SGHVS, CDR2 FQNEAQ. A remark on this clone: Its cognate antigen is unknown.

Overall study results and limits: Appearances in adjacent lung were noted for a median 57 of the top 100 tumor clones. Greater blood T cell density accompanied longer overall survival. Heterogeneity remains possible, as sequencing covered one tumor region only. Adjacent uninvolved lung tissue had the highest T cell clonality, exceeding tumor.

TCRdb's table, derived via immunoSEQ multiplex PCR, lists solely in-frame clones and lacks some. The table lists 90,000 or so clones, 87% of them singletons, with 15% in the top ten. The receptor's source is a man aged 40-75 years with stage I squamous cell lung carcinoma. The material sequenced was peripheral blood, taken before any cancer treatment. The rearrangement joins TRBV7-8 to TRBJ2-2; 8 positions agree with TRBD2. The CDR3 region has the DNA TGTGCCAGCAGCGTACAGGGACTAGTCGCCGGGGAGCTGTTTTTT. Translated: CASSVQGLVAGELFF.